The entry below describes one T cell receptor (beta chain). The target antigen is unknown. Possible read error: a much larger clone is one base away. These data originate in a study of molecular identifiers for immune sequencing clone quantification. Overall study: Within a replicate experiment, RNA obtained from either about 20,000 or 100,000 naive CD8 cells was divided into five aliquots, and four of those aliquots were then sequenced.

Germline V gene sequence: CDR1 DFQATT, CDR2 SNEGSKA (reference sequence). The CDR3 loop spans 15 amino acids. The study's findings and limits: Highly expanded clone sizes could be underestimated by identical TCR molecules sharing a barcode. Reportedly, one cell's Jurkat TCR RNA was detected within 1,100,000 naive CD8 cells.

From the PCR reads, TCRdb called clonotypes with MiXCR, one entry per CDR3 protein. The sample lists about 630,000 distinct CDR3 sequences, 25% seen once, with 0.7% to 0.95% in the top ten. Sequenced material: naive CD8+ T cells from blood, with Jurkat cell RNA spiked in. The subset was: FACS-sorted CD8+CD4-CCR7+CD45RA+ naive T cells. The clonotype comes from a human donor in good health. Some libraries in this study had Jurkat cell RNA spiked in. J is TRBJ2-3 and V is TRBV20-1; either TRBD1 or TRBD2 may supply D (5 bases each). The CDR3 coding sequence is TGCAGTACTAGAGTAATAGGGGTCAACACAGATACGCAGTATTTT. This gives the protein CSTRVIGVNTDTQYF.